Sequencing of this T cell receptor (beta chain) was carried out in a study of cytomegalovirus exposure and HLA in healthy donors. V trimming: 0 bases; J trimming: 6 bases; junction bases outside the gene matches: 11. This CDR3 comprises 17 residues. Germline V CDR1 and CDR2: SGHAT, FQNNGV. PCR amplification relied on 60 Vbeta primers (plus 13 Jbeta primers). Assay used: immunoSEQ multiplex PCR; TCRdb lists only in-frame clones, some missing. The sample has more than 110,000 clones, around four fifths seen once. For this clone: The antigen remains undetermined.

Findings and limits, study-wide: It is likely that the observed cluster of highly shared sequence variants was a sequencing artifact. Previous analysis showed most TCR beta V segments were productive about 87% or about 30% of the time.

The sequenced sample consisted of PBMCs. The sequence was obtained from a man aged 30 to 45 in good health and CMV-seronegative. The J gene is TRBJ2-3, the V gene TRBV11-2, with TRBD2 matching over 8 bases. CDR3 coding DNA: TGTGCCAGCAGCTTAGATTTGCGACTAGCGTTCAAGGATACGCAGTATTTT. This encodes CASSLDLRLAFKDTQYF.